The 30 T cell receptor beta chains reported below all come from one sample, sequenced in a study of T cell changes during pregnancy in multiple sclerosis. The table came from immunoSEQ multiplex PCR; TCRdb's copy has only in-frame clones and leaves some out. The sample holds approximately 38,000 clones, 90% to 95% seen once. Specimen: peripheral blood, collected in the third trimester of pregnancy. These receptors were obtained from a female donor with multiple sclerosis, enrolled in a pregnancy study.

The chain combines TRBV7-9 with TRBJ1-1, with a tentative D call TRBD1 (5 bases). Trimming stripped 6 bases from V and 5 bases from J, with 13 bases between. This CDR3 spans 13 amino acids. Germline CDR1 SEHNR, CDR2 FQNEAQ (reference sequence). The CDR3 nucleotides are TGTGCCAGCAGGGGGGGGGATGGGACTGAAGCTTTCTTT. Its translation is CASRGGDGTEAFF.

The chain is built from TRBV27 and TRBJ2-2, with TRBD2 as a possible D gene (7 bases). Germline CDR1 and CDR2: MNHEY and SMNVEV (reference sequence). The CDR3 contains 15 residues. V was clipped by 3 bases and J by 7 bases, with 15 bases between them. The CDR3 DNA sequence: TGTGCCAGCAGTTTTTTGGGGGGGGCCAGCGGGGAGCTGTTTTTT. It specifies CASSFLGGASGELFF.

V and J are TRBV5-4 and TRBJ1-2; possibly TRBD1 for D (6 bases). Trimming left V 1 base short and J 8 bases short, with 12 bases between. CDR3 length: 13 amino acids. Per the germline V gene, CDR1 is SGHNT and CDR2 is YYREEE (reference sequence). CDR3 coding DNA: TGTGCCAGCAGCTTGCCGGGGGGGGCCGGCTACACCTTC. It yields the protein CASSLPGGAGYTF.

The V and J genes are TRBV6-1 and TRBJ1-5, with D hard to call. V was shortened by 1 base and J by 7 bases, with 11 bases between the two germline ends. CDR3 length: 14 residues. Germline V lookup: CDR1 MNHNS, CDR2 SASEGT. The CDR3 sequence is CASSEGGSRQPQHF. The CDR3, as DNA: TGTGCCAGCAGTGAAGGAGGAAGCCGGCAGCCCCAGCATTTT.

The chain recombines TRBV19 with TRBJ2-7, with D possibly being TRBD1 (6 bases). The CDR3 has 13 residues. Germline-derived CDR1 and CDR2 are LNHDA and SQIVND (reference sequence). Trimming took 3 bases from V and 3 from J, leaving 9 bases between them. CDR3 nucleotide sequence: TGTGCCAGTAGTATTGGGACATTCTACGAGCAGTACTTC. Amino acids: CASSIGTFYEQYF.

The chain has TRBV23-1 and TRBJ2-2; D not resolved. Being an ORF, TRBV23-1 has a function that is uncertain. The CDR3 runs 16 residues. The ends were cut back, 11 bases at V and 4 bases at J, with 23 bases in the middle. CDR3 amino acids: CADRKRIDTSTGELFF. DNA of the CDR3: TGCGCCGACCGAAAACGCATAGACACGTCCACCGGGGAGCTGTTTTTT.

As DNA, the CDR3 is TGTGCCAGTAGGGGACAGGGCGAACAGCCCCAGCATTTT. Residues: CASRGQGEQPQHF. This chain connects TRBV19 to TRBJ1-5, with 9 bases fitting TRBD1. Looked up from germline, CDR1 is LNHDA and CDR2 is SQIVND (reference sequence). V gave up 6 bases and J gave up 7 bases; unmatched junction bases: 4. This CDR3 spans 13 amino acids.

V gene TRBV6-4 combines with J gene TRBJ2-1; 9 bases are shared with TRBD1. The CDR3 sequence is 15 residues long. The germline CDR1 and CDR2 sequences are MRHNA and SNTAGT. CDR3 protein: CATGGAGSPIGEQFF. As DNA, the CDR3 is TGTGCGACAGGGGGGGCCGGGAGTCCGATCGGTGAGCAGTTCTTC.

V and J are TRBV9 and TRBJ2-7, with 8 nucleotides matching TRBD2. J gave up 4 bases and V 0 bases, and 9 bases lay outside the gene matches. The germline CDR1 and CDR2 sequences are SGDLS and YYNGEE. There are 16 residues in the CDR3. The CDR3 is CASSVGISGVLYEQYF. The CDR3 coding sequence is TGTGCCAGCAGCGTAGGAATTAGCGGGGTCCTATACGAGCAGTACTTC.

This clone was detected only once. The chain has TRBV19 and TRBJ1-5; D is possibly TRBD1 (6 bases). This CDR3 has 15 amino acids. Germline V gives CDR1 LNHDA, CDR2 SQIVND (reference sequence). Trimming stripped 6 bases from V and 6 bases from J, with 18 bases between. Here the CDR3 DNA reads TGTGCCAGTAGGCCTGGGACAACACAGGGTCAGCCCCAGCATTTT. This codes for CASRPGTTQGQPQHF.

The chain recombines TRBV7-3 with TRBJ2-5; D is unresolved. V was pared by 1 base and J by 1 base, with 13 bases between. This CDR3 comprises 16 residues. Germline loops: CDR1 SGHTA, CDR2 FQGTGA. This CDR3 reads CASSLMGSPPQETQYF. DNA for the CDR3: TGTGCCAGCAGCTTAATGGGCTCCCCCCCCCAAGAGACCCAGTACTTC.

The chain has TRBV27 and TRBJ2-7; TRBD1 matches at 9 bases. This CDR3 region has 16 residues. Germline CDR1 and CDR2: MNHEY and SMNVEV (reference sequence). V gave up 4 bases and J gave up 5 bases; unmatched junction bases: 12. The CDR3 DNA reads TGTGCCAGCAGTTCGCAACCAGGACAGGGGTCCCACGAGCAGTACTTC. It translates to CASSSQPGQGSHEQYF.

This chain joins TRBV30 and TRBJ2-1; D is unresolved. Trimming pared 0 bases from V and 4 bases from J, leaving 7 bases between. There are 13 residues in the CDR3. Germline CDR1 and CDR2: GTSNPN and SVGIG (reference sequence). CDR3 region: CAWSVNRYNEQFF. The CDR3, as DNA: TGTGCCTGGAGTGTAAATCGGTACAATGAGCAGTTCTTC.

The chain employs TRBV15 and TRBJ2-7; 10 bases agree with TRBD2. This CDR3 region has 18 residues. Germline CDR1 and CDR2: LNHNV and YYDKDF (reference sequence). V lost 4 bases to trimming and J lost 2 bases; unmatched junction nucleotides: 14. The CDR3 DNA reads TGTGCCACCAGCACGGAGGTAGCGGGAGGCCCTAAACCCTACGAGCAGTACTTC. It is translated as CATSTEVAGGPKPYEQYF.

In nucleotides, the CDR3 is TGTGCCAGCAGCGATCGGGGGATCACCGGGGAGCTGTTTTTT. The encoded protein is CASSDRGITGELFF. The V gene is TRBV5-4, the J gene TRBJ2-2; D might be TRBD2 (6 bases). Per germline, CDR1 SGHNT and CDR2 YYREEE (reference sequence). The CDR3 is made up of 14 amino acids. V lost 4 bases, J lost 4 bases, and 11 bases lay in between.

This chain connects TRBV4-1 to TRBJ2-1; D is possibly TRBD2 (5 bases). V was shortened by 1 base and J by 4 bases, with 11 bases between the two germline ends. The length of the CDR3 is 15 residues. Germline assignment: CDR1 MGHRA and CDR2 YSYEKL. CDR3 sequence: CASSQGGASYNEQFF. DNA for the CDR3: TGCGCCAGCAGCCAAGGGGGAGCTAGTTACAATGAGCAGTTCTTC.

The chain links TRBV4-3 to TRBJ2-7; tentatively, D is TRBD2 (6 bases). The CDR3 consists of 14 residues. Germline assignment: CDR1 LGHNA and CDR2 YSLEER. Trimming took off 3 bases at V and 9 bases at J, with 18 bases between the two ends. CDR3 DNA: TGCGCCAGCAGCCAGGGGTTCCGGGAGTCTGGGCAGTACTTC. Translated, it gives CASSQGFRESGQYF.

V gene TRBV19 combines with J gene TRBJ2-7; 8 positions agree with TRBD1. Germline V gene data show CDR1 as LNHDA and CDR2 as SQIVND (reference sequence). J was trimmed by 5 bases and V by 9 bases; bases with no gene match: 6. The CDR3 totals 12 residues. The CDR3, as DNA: TGTGCCAGCAGACAGGGGCCCCACGAGCAGTACTTC. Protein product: CASRQGPHEQYF.

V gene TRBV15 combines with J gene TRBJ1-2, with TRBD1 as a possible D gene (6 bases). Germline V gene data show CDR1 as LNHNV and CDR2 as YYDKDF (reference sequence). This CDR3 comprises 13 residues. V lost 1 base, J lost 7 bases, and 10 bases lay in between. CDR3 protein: CATSRVTGAGYTF. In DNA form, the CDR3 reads TGTGCCACCAGCAGAGTGACAGGTGCTGGCTACACCTTC.

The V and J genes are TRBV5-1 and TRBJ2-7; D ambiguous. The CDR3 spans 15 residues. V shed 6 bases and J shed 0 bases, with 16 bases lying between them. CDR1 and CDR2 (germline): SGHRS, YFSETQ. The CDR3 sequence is CASKSGATGSYEQYF. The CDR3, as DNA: TGCGCCAGCAAGTCTGGAGCGACGGGCTCCTACGAGCAGTACTTC.

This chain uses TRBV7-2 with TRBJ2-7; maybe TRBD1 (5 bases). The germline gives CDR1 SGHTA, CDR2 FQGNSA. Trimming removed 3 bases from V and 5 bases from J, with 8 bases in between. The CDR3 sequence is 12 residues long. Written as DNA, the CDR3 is TGTGCCAGCAGCTTGGACACGGACGAGCAGTACTTC. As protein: CASSLDTDEQYF.

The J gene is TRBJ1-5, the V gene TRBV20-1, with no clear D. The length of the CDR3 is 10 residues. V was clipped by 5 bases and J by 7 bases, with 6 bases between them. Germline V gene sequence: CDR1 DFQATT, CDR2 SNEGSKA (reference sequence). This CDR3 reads CSAGEQPQHF. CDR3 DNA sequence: TGCAGTGCTGGGGAGCAGCCCCAGCATTTT.

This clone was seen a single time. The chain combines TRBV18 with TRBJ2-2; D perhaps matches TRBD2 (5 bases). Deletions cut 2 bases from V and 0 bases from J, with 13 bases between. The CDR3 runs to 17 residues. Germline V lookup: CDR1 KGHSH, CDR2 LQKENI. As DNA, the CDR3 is TGTGCCAGCTCACCATTTCCGGGGATCACGAACACCGGGGAGCTGTTTTTT. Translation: CASSPFPGITNTGELFF.

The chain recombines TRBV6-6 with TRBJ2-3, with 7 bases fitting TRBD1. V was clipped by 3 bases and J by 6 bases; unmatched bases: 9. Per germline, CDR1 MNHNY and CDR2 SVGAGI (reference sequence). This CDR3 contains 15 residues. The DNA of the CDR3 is TGTGCCAGCAGTTATCAGGGGGTGGGGCGGGATACGCAGTATTTT. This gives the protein CASSYQGVGRDTQYF.

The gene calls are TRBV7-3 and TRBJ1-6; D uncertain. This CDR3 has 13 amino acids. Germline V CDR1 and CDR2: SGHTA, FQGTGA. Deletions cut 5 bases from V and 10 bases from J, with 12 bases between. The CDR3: CASSPRQDSPLHF. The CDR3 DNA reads TGTGCCAGCAGCCCCAGACAAGACTCACCCCTCCACTTT.

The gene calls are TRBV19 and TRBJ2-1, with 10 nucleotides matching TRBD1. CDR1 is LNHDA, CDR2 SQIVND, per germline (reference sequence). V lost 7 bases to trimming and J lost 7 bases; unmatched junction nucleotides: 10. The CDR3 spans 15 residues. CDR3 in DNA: TGTGCCAGTACCAGCGACAGGGGGCGCGGGAATGAGCAGTTCTTC. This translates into CASTSDRGRGNEQFF.

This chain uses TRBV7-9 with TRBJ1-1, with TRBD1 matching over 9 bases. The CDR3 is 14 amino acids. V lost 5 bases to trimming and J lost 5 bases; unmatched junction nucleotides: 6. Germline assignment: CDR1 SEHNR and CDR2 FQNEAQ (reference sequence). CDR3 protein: CASSLKDRGTEAFF. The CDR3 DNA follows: TGTGCCAGCAGCCTCAAAGACAGGGGGACTGAAGCTTTCTTT.

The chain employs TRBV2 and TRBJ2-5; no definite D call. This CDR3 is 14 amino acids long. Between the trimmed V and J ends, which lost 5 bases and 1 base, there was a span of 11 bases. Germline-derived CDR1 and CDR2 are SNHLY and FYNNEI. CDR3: CASSYHPGQETQYF. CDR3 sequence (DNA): TGTGCCAGCAGTTACCACCCCGGCCAAGAGACCCAGTACTTC.

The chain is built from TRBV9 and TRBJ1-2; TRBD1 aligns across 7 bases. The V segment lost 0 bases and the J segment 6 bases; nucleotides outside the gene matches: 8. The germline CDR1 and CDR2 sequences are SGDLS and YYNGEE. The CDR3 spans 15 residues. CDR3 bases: TGTGCCAGCAGCGTAGCGGGGGCAGGGGGAGATGGCTACACCTTC. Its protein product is CASSVAGAGGDGYTF.

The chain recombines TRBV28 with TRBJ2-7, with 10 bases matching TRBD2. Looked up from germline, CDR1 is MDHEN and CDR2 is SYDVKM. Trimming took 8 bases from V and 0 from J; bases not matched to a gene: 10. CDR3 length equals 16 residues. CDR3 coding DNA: TGTGCCAGCGCCCTAACTAGCGGGGTTGGCTCCTACGAGCAGTACTTC. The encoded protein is CASALTSGVGSYEQYF.